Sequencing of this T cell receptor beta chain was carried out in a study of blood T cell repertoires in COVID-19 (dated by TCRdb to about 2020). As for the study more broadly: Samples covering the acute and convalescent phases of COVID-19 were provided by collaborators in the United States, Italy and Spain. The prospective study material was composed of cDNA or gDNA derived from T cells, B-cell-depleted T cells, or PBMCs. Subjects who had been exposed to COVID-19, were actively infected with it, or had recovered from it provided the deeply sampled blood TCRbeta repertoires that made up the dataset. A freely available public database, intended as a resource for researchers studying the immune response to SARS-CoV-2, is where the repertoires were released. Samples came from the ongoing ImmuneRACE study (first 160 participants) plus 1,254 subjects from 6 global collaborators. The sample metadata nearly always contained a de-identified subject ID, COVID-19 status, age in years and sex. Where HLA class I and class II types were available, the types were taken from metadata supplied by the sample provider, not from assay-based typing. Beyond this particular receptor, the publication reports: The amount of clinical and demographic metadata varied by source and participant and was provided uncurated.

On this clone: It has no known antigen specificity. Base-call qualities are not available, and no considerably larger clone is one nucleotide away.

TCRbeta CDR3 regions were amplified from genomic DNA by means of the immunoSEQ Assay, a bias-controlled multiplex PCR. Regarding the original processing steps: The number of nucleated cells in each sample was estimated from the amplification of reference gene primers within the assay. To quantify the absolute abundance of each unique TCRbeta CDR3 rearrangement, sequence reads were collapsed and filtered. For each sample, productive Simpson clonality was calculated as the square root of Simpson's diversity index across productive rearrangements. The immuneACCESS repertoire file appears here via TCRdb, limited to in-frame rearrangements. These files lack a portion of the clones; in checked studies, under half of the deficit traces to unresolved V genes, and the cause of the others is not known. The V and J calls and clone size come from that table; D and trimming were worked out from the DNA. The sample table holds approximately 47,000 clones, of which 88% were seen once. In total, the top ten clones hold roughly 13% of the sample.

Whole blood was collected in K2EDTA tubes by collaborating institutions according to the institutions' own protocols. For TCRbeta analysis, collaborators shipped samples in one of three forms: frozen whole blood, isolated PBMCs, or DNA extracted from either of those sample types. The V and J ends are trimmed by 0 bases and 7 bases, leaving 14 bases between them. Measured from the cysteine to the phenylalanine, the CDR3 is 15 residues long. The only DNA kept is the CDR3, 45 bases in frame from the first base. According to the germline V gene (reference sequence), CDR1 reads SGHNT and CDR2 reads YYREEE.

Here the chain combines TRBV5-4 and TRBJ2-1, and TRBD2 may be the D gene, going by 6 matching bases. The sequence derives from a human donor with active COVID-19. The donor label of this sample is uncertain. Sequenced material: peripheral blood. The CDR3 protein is CASSLGRAGKNEQFF. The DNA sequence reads TGTGCCAGCAGCTTGGGGAGGGCCGGTAAAAATGAGCAGTTCTTC. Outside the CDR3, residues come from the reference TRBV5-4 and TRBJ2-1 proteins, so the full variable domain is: ETGVTQSPTHLIKTRGQQVTLRCSSQSGHNTVSWYQQALGQGPQFIFQYYREEENGRGNFPPRFSGLQFPNYSSELNVNALELDDSALYLCASSLGRAGKNEQFFGPGTRLTVL.